The clone carrying this TCR beta chain was seen at least ten times. The antigen is unknown. 5'RACE, which relied on constant-segment primers, yielded TCR alpha and TCR beta cDNA libraries carrying sample barcodes and UMIs. TCRdb analysed the 5' RACE reads with MiXCR anew, one entry per CDR3 protein. Here the sample spans roughly 130,000 distinct CDR3 sequences, approximately 5.9% being singletons. The germline V gene has CDR1 SGHRS and CDR2 YFSETQ. The CDR3 has 14 residues. Trimming shortened V by 4 bases and J by 1 base, and 12 bases separated the two germline ends. This sample is part of a study of T-cell memory formation after mild COVID-19. At the level of the study: TCR clusters were mostly confined to one donor each.

The study, taken as a whole, reports: The finding that pre-infection memory included some responding clones suggested that cross-reactive memory joined.

The chain couples TRBV5-1 to TRBJ2-7; either TRBD1 or TRBD2 may supply D (5 bases each). The receptor was derived from an adult woman who had mild COVID-19 (a few samples of this study predate the infection). Cell type and time point are not known. The specimen sequenced was PBMCs or a T cell subset sorted from them (not recorded which). The DNA for the CDR3 is TGCGCCAGCAGCGGGGGACCGGCTTCCTACGAGCAGTACTTC. Residues: CASSGGPASYEQYF.